The clone carrying this T cell receptor beta chain has a handful of counts. What it binds is not known. One end of the junction is discordant with germline, which a read error may explain. The data derive from a study of post-analysis software for immune sequencing data. The length of the CDR3 is 12 residues. The germline gives CDR1 SQVTM, CDR2 ANQGSEA. Unique molecular identifiers had been added to the TCR beta cDNA libraries. MiXCR was run by TCRdb on the PCR reads, yielding one entry per CDR3 protein. The repertoire holds roughly 800,000 distinct CDR3 sequences, roughly 27% seen once, with more than 0.55% in the top ten. General study points: Five or six TRBV segments were significantly more frequent in patients than in controls. TRBV5-6, TRBV5-1 and TRBV20-1 were among these segments.

The TCR originated in a girl under 18 with multiple sclerosis. Input material: blood. The chain is built from TRBV29-1 and TRBJ2-5, with no clear D. Here the CDR3 reads CGVATVQETQYF. DNA for the CDR3: TGCGGCGTCGCGACGGTACAAGAGACCCAGTACTTC.